This record looks at one TCR beta chain sequence and its context. What antigen it recognizes has not been identified. The data are from a study of CXCR3-negative and CXCR3-positive naive CD8 T cells (dated by TCRdb to between 2018 and 2021). Study-wide context: In total, 120 million to 150 million TRB reads were obtained, which works out to roughly 1.5 +/- 0.3 million reads per library. The diversity and physicochemical repertoire analyses included more than nine donors pooled from two independent experiments. For the TRBV-TRBJ cluster analysis, the naive subsets came from roughly 5 donors, while the memory cells came from 3 donors.

CDR1 and CDR2, per the germline V gene (reference sequence), are DFQATT and SNEGSKA. Its CDR3 holds 12 amino acids, cysteine through phenylalanine. No DNA is given. The sequencing machine was a NextSeq 550. The Human TCR Profiling Kit (MiLaboratory) was used to make UMI-labeled 5' RACE TRB cDNA libraries. The full amount of extracted RNA was used for cDNA synthesis, and the full amount of resulting cDNA was used for PCR amplification. Libraries were prepared in parallel with an identical number of PCR cycles. As for how the authors treated the data: With a minimum of two reads required per UMI, MIGEC and MiXCR pulled out about 52,000 +/- 9,100 unique UMI-labeled TRB cDNA molecules from each library. On average, each library contained approximately 40,000 +/- 10,000 functional in-frame TRB CDR3 nucleotide clonotypes without stop codons. Diversity metrics, including normalized Shannon-Wiener and Chao1, were computed in VDJtools after downsampling to 5000 UMI-labeled TRB molecules per sample. For the central five CDR3 residues, VDJtools calculated physicochemical properties weighted by clonotype size, namely interaction energy, strength, volume and Kidera factor 4. Each entry corresponds to one CDR3 protein sequence from reads that TCRdb reprocessed, and DNA is not given. These V and J calls derive from TCRdb rather than the authors' analysis. The sample's table lists a count of just over 40,000 distinct CDR3 sequences. 1.5% to 2% of the sample is held by the ten biggest clonotypes.

Each CD8+ T cell subset was flow-sorted in triplicate, with over 250,000 cells per subset placed directly into RLT lysis buffer. To exclude memory contaminants, naive CD8+ T cells were stringently defined as CD45RO-CCR7+CD27+CD95-. Peripheral blood mononuclear cells were isolated from buffy coats using standard density gradient centrifugation. A FACSAria III was used to flow-sort naive CXCR3-negative and CXCR3-positive CD8+ T cells. An RNeasy Mini Kit was used to extract total RNA from the sorted cells. Study-wide findings and limitations: TRB CDR3s from CXCR3-positive naive cells showed higher hydrophobicity (lower Kidera factor 4), lower energy, and higher strength and volume indices than CXCR3-negative naive cells. Naive CXCR3-negative and CXCR3-positive cells from the same donor showed similar TRBV-TRBJ usage, whereas memory cells showed distinct patterns. Because surface CD5, which is linked to self-reactivity in mice, was comparable between the naive subsets, TCR interaction strength was also inferred from TRB CDR3 physicochemical properties. CXCR3 expression partially decreased after cryopreservation, so most assays used freshly isolated PBMCs. Repertoire diversity was comparably high in both naive subsets but much lower in memory CD8+ T cells.

This sequence uses TRBV20-1 and TRBJ1-6. Sequenced input: naive CXCR3- CD8+ T cells from blood. What this sample's cell subset or site label stands for: CD45RO-CCR7+CD27+CD95- naive CD8+ T cells lacking CXCR3 (TNR3-). This TCR came from a human donor in good health. Some clones in this sample may be carry-over from other donors' samples. The CDR3 protein is CSASSYNSPLHF.